In this sample, the clone carrying this T cell receptor (beta chain) turned up once. Primers used in a second PCR of about 7 to 11 cycles were a sample-barcoded 5' primer and a J-beta primer mix. TCRdb passed the 5' RACE reads through MiXCR, listing each CDR3 protein once. The sample has hundreds of thousands of distinct CDR3 sequences; about 42% are singletons. This sample was taken from a study of blood T cells in healthy people across ages. Sequencing was carried out using blood. The sequence was collected from a woman aged 60-75 years in good health.

The CDR3, as DNA: TGTGCCAGCAGCAAAGCATGGCGCCGGCCACAAGAGACCCAGTACTTC. Translation: CASSKAWRRPQETQYF. The chain recombines TRBV21-1 with TRBJ2-5; the DNA was not used to check the table's D call, TRBD1. TRBV21-1 is recorded as a pseudogene. The CDR3 contains 16 residues.